The 26 T cell receptor beta chains reported below all come from one sample, sequenced in a study of molecular identifiers for immune sequencing clone quantification. TCRdb ran MiXCR on the PCR reads and lists one entry per CDR3 protein. Among some 320,000 distinct CDR3 sequences, roughly 23% were seen once, and the ten largest hold 0.7% to 0.95%. The sample consisted of naive CD8+ T cells from blood, with Jurkat cell RNA spiked in. The subset is: FACS-sorted CD8+CD4-CCR7+CD45RA+ naive T cells. These receptors all stem from a human donor in good health. Some libraries in this study had Jurkat cell RNA spiked in.

This clonotype was counted ten times or more. The J gene is TRBJ2-7, the V gene TRBV7-6; 9 positions agree with TRBD2. The junction had 7 bases not matched to a gene; V was cut back by 5 bases and J by 2 bases. CDR1 and CDR2 from the germline V gene are SGHVS and FNYEAQ. The CDR3 runs to 15 residues. This CDR3 is CASSPVLAGTYEQYF. The DNA for the CDR3 is TGTGCCAGCAGCCCGGTCCTAGCGGGAACCTACGAGCAGTACTTC.

Many counts were recorded for this clonotype. The V gene is TRBV7-9, the J gene TRBJ2-6; D gene ambiguous. The CDR3 totals 16 residues. Trimming pared 4 bases from V and 0 bases from J, leaving 10 bases between. The V gene's germline CDR1 is SEHNR and CDR2 FQNEAQ (reference sequence). CDR3 in DNA: TGTGCCAGCAGCTCCGGACGGATCTCTGGGGCCAACGTCCTGACTTTC. Its translation: CASSSGRISGANVLTF. Drawing the rest from reference TRBV7-9 and TRBJ2-6, the complete variable domain is DTGVSQNPRHKITKRGQNVTFRCDPISEHNRLYWYRQTLGQGPEFLTYFQNEAQLEKSRLLSDRFSAERPKGSFSTLEIQRTEQGDSAMYLCASSSGRISGANVLTFGAGSRLTVL.

This clonotype has a count of ten or more. The chain combines TRBV29-1 with TRBJ1-1, with TRBD1 matching over 9 bases. The CDR3 totals 14 residues. Germline CDR1 and CDR2: SQVTM and ANQGSEA. Unmatched junction bases numbered 12, after V lost 7 bases and J lost 6 bases. The DNA for the CDR3 is TGCAGCGGAGGGGACAGGGTTATCTCCGCTGAAGCTTTCTTT. Protein: CSGGDRVISAEAFF.

To note about this clonotype: This may arise from a read error, as a much more abundant clone is one base away. The rearrangement uses TRBV29-1 and TRBJ2-1, with D tentatively TRBD1 or TRBD2 (5 bases each). The CDR3 length is 14 residues. Germline CDR1 reads SQVTM; CDR2 reads ANQGSEA. Trimming stripped 3 bases from V and 2 bases from J, with 11 bases between. The CDR3 region is CSVEPQEAYNEQFF. CDR3 nucleotide sequence: TGCAGCGTTGAGCCACAGGAGGCCTACAATGAGCAGTTCTTC.

The table lists this clonotype with a few counts. The rearrangement links TRBV7-9 to TRBJ2-7, with D perhaps matching TRBD1 (7 bases). Germline V gene lookup returns CDR1 SEHNR and CDR2 FQNEAQ (reference sequence). V lost 5 bases to trimming and J lost 5 bases, with 13 bases between them. The CDR3 sequence is 13 residues long. CDR3 in amino acids: CASSGAGGHEQYF. Here the CDR3 DNA reads TGTGCCAGCAGCGGAGCAGGGGGGCACGAGCAGTACTTC.

This clonotype was seen more than once but under ten times. The rearrangement uses TRBV5-4 and TRBJ1-2; TRBD1 agrees at 7 bases. Germline CDR1 SGHNT, CDR2 YYREEE (reference sequence). The CDR3 runs 16 residues. J lost 4 bases, V lost 3 bases, and 12 bases had no gene match. DNA of the CDR3: TGTGCCAGCAGCTCTCTCGTGACAGGGTATTTCTATGGCTACACCTTC. This sequence encodes CASSSLVTGYFYGYTF. Based on the CDR3 plus reference TRBV5-4 and TRBJ1-2, the full variable domain is ETGVTQSPTHLIKTRGQQVTLRCSSQSGHNTVSWYQQALGQGPQFIFQYYREEENGRGNFPPRFSGLQFPNYSSELNVNALELDDSALYLCASSSLVTGYFYGYTFGSGTRLTVV.

As regards this clonotype: The junction departs from the called germline gene at one end, perhaps through a read error. The V gene is TRBV5-1, the J gene TRBJ2-3, with 11 bases that match TRBD2. Germline assignment: CDR1 SGHRS and CDR2 YFSETQ. The CDR3 totals 16 residues. In DNA, the CDR3 is TGCGACAGCAGCGGAGGGACTAGCGGTTTGGAAGATGCGCAGTATTTT. Its translation: CDSSGGTSGLEDAQYF.

In this sample, this clonotype turned up many times. Lacking the conserved final phenylalanine or tryptophan, this CDR3 likely reflects a read error. Because the CDR3's place on the DNA is in doubt, the DNA is left out and the CDR3 is given as listed by TCRdb. J is TRBJ1-1 and V is TRBV12-3 or TRBV12-4. 10 amino acids form the CDR3, both terminal residues included. The CDR3 here is CASSLGPAAL.

This clonotype was found once. This chain joins TRBV19 and TRBJ2-7, with 9 bases aligning to TRBD1. The CDR3 has 13 amino acids. From germline, CDR1 is LNHDA and CDR2 SQIVND (reference sequence). J gave up 5 bases and V 4 bases, and 3 bases lay outside the gene matches. The CDR3: CASSRDRVHEQYF. In DNA, the CDR3 is TGTGCCAGTAGTAGGGACAGGGTCCACGAGCAGTACTTC.

With regard to this clonotype: Because it lacks the conserved phenylalanine or tryptophan at the end, this CDR3 is likely a read error. The chain links TRBV3-1 to TRBJ2-3, with D uncertain. V lost 4 bases to trimming and J lost 0 bases, with 8 bases between them. Germline loops: CDR1 LGHDT, CDR2 YNNKEL (reference sequence). This CDR3 is built from 14 residues. Here the CDR3 DNA reads TGTGCCAGCAGCCCCGTTGGTAGCACAGATACGCAGTATTCT. Its protein is CASSPVGSTDTQYS.

V usage is TRBV3-1 and J usage is TRBJ1-1, with 7 bases aligning to TRBD1. J gave up 7 bases and V 4 bases, and 12 bases lay outside the gene matches. The length of the CDR3 is 15 residues. Germline V lookup: CDR1 LGHDT, CDR2 YNNKEL (reference sequence). CDR3 residues: CASSRKTGVWGEAFF. The CDR3, as DNA: TGTGCCAGCAGCCGAAAAACAGGGGTCTGGGGTGAAGCTTTCTTT.

V is TRBV29-1 and J is TRBJ2-3; 14 bases are a match to TRBD2. Trimming at V came to 4 bases and at J to 5 bases, leaving 14 bases not matched to a gene. The CDR3 runs to 18 residues. Germline lookup yields CDR1 SQVTM and CDR2 ANQGSEA. CDR3 bases: TGCAGCGTTGGGTTCTGGGGGACTAGCGGGGGCTACAGAGATACGCAGTATTTT. It encodes CSVGFWGTSGGYRDTQYF.

The J gene is TRBJ1-4, the V gene TRBV5-6; 9 bases are a match to TRBD1. V trimming: 1 base; J trimming: 8 bases; junction bases outside the gene matches: 6. Germline assignment: CDR1 SGHDT and CDR2 YYEEEE. The CDR3 spans 15 residues. The CDR3 coding sequence is TGTGCCAGCAGCTTGCTGGGACAGGGTAGGGAAAAACTGTTTTTT. This translates into CASSLLGQGREKLFF.

The chain couples TRBV6-6 to TRBJ2-7, with D perhaps assigned TRBD1 or TRBD2 (7 bases each). With 2 bases removed from V and 12 bases from J, the gap between germline ends came to 11 bases. The CDR3 has 11 residues. The germline CDR1 and CDR2 sequences are MNHNY and SVGAGI (reference sequence). The DNA for the CDR3 is TGTGCCAGCAGTTACGCAGGGGGGGCGTACTTC. This translates into CASSYAGGAYF.

The rearrangement uses TRBV30 and TRBJ2-7; D perhaps matches TRBD2 (5 bases). V lost 0 bases and J lost 6, with 9 bases in between. Germline V lookup: CDR1 GTSNPN, CDR2 SVGIG (reference sequence). The CDR3 is 12 amino acids. CDR3 sequence (DNA): TGTGCCTGGAGTGTTGGAGGAGGCGAGCAGTACTTC. Translated, it gives CAWSVGGGEQYF.

The chain carries TRBV20-1 and TRBJ2-3; D remains unclear. This CDR3 has 12 amino acids. Germline loops: CDR1 DFQATT, CDR2 SNEGSKA (reference sequence). V was trimmed by 0 bases and J by 7 bases, leaving 8 bases between them. The CDR3, as DNA: TGCAGTGCTAGAGATCCCCGATATACGCAGTATTTT. It is translated as CSARDPRYTQYF.

The CDR3 DNA reads TGTGCCAGCTCATCAGAGTACCAAGAGACCCAGTACTTC. Translating gives CASSSEYQETQYF. The chain recombines TRBV18 with TRBJ2-5; D uncertain. This CDR3 region has 13 residues. V lost 5 bases and J lost 0, with 7 bases in between. Germline CDR1 is KGHSH and CDR2 is LQKENI.

Concerning this clonotype itself: Because the CDR3 is missing its conserved closing phenylalanine or tryptophan, this is likely a read error. The V gene is TRBV5-4, the J gene TRBJ2-7, with 8 bases matching TRBD1. Unmatched junction bases numbered 7, after V lost 4 bases and J lost 4 bases. There are 14 residues in the CDR3. The germline V gene has CDR1 SGHNT and CDR2 YYREEE (reference sequence). The CDR3 sequence is CASSPGQGMYEQYL. CDR3 in DNA: TGTGCCAGCAGCCCCGGACAGGGAATGTACGAGCAGTACTTG.

This clonotype has a count of ten or more. J is TRBJ1-1 and V is TRBV7-2; the D is unclear. This CDR3 contains 16 residues. CDR1 and CDR2 from the germline V gene are SGHTA and FQGNSA. Trimming pared 7 bases from V and 0 bases from J, leaving 18 bases between. CDR3 amino acids: CASTDNALGMNTEAFF. The CDR3 nucleotides read TGTGCCAGCACCGACAACGCGCTGGGAATGAACACTGAAGCTTTCTTT.

Comments on this clonotype: This may stem from a read error, because a much larger clone lies one nucleotide away. The J gene is TRBJ2-1, the V gene TRBV6-1, with D unclear. The CDR3 spans 16 residues. The V end lost 4 bases, the J end lost 0 bases, and 13 bases lay between the germline ends. Germline CDR1 MNHNS, CDR2 SASEGT. The CDR3 nucleotides read TGTGCCAGCAGTGCATCCCTAACGGACTCCTACAATGAGCAGTTCTTC. This gives the protein CASSASLTDSYNEQFF.

The gene calls are TRBV5-1 and TRBJ2-3; D possibly corresponds to TRBD1 (5 bases). CDR3 length equals 14 residues. Germline CDR1 reads SGHRS; CDR2 reads YFSETQ. The V gene lost 3 bases and the J gene lost 2 bases, with 10 bases spanning the gap. In DNA, the CDR3 is TGCGCCAGCAGCTCGTTGGGGCCCACAGATACGCAGTATTTT. This codes for CASSSLGPTDTQYF.

In the case of this clonotype: A much larger clone differs by one base, so this may be a read error. The chain carries TRBV20-1 and TRBJ1-1; D is uncertain. The CDR3 spans 11 residues. The germline CDR1 and CDR2 sequences are DFQATT and SNEGSKA (reference sequence). The V end lost 3 bases, the J end lost 6 bases, and 8 bases lay between the germline ends. The DNA for the CDR3 is TGCAGTGCTAGTTACAACCCTGAAGCTTTCTTT. This encodes CSASYNPEAFF.

This clonotype was seen more than once but under ten times. This chain uses TRBV21-1 with TRBJ1-2. TRBV21-1 is reported as a pseudogene. This CDR3 region has 18 residues. This CDR3 reads CASSKNLVSSGANYGYTF. In nucleotides, the CDR3 is TGTGCCAGCAGCAAAAATCTCGTTTCGTCTGGGGCTAACTATGGCTACACCTTC.

This chain uses TRBV29-1 with TRBJ2-2, with a weak D call TRBD1 (6 bases). The length of the CDR3 is 13 residues. Trimming pared 6 bases from V and 4 bases from J, leaving 12 bases between. Germline V gives CDR1 SQVTM, CDR2 ANQGSEA. The DNA for the CDR3 is TGCAGCGTCGACCCAGGGGCCACCGGGGAGCTGTTTTTT. Its protein is CSVDPGATGELFF.

The chain links TRBV20-1 to TRBJ2-5; a possible D gene is TRBD1 (5 bases). Trimming removed 5 bases at V and 5 bases at J, with 21 bases between. From germline, CDR1 is DFQATT and CDR2 SNEGSKA (reference sequence). This CDR3 is built from 15 residues. The CDR3 is CSAPRSRAPAETQYF. The CDR3, as DNA: TGCAGTGCTCCGAGGTCCAGGGCCCCGGCGGAGACCCAGTACTTC.

This clonotype appeared many times. The CDR3 nucleotides read TGCGCCAGCAGCTTGGATGCAGCTTCGACAACTAATGAAAAACTGTTTTTT. Amino acid sequence: CASSLDAASTTNEKLFF. The gene calls are TRBV5-1 and TRBJ1-4; D remains ambiguous. This CDR3 has 17 residues. Germline V CDR1 and CDR2: SGHRS, YFSETQ. V lost 0 bases and J 0 bases, leaving 12 bases between the germline ends. The whole variable domain, remainder taken from reference TRBV5-1 and TRBJ1-4, is KAGVTQTPRYLIKTRGQQVTLSCSPISGHRSVSWYQQTPGQGLQFLFEYFSETQRNKGNFPGRFSGRQFSNSRSEMNVSTLELGDSALYLCASSLDAASTTNEKLFFGSGTQLSVL.